This paragraph reports one T cell receptor (beta chain). Its antigen remains unidentified. Method: immunoSEQ multiplex PCR; TCRdb's copy keeps in-frame clones and lacks some. This table holds approximately 2,300,000 clones, around 93% found once. The source of the sample is a study of shared clonotypes between healthy human individuals. General study points: Blood was the only sampled material, and tissue repertoires likely differ.

There are 15 residues in the CDR3. V lost 4 bases, J lost 3 bases, and 15 bases lay in between. Germline-derived CDR1 and CDR2 are PRHDT and FYEKMQ (reference sequence). The specimen was naive CD4+ T cells from PBMCs. This sample's subset: CD45RA+ positively selected. The receptor was derived from a man aged 18-30 years in good health. Some clones in this sample may be carry-over from other donors' samples. The chain combines TRBV13 with TRBJ2-5; the D gene is possibly TRBD2 (6 bases). Here the CDR3 DNA reads TGTGCCAGCAGCTATGGGGGGAGTGGAAAAGAGACCCAGTACTTC. Protein: CASSYGGSGKETQYF.